Shown below are 8 T cell receptor beta chains from a single sample sequenced in a study of CD8+CD57+ T cells in acquired aplastic anemia. CDR3 and TCR beta VDJ profiling relied on genomic DNA as the template. TCRdb ran MiXCR on the reads and lists one entry per CDR3 protein. The sample includes 270,000 or so distinct CDR3 sequences, approximately 86% of them seen just once. Sequenced patients had shown CD8+CD57+ cell expansion by flow cytometry. The sample consisted of sorted CD4+, CD8+, or CD8+CD57+ T cells (not recorded which) from PBMCs. The receptors come from a human donor with aplastic anemia.

The CDR3 bases are TGCGCCAGCAGTGATCGGCTAGCGGTTGGGGATACGCAGTATTTT. Protein sequence: CASSDRLAVGDTQYF. The rearrangement links TRBV10-1 to TRBJ2-3, with TRBD2 matching over 7 bases. The germline gives CDR1 WNHNN, CDR2 SYGVQD (reference sequence). The CDR3 sequence is 15 residues long. V shed 3 bases and J 6 bases; nucleotides not matched to a gene: 9.

Regarding this clonotype: Relative to the germline gene, one junction end is altered; a read error may explain this. The chain links TRBV15 to TRBJ2-7; the D is unclear. Germline V gene sequence: CDR1 LNHNV, CDR2 YYDKDF (reference sequence). The CDR3 is made up of 14 amino acids. The chain's CDR3 is CATSRGGEEYGQYF. The CDR3 DNA reads as TGTGCCACCAGCAGAGGCGGCGAGGAATACGGGCAGTACTTC.

This clonotype was observed a single time. The chain joins TRBV4-3 to TRBJ1-5; possibly TRBD1 for D (5 bases). Trimming pared 1 base from V and 6 bases from J, leaving 13 bases between. The germline CDR1 and CDR2 sequences are LGHNA and YSLEER. The CDR3 covers 15 residues. The CDR3 is CASSQGLAGTQPQHF. The CDR3 DNA is TGCGCCAGCAGCCAAGGCCTTGCAGGGACTCAGCCCCAGCATTTT.

As concerns this clonotype: One end of the junction varies from germline; a read error may be responsible. The chain is built from TRBV7-9 and TRBJ2-7, with D possibly matching TRBD1 (6 bases). Per germline, CDR1 SEHNR and CDR2 FQNEAQ (reference sequence). The CDR3 consists of 14 residues. This CDR3 is CATSRGSSEETEYF. In nucleotides, the CDR3 is TGTGCCACCAGCAGGGGCTCAAGCGAAGAGACCGAGTACTTC.

V usage is TRBV7-3 and J usage is TRBJ2-3; D assignment may be TRBD1 or TRBD2 (6 bases each). The CDR3 sequence is 13 residues long. V gave up 5 bases and J gave up 9 bases, with 15 bases separating them. The V gene's germline CDR1 is SGHTA and CDR2 FQGTGA. The chain's CDR3 is CASSDGGTYTQYF. As DNA, the CDR3 is TGTGCCAGCAGCGACGGGGGCACATACACGCAGTATTTT.

The genes are TRBV11-3 and TRBJ2-3, with D unclear. The V end was cut by 4 bases, the J end by 10 bases, with 12 bases between. CDR3 length: 12 amino acids. Germline values: CDR1 SGHNT, CDR2 YENEEA. The chain's CDR3 is CASSSIAKAQYF. The CDR3 DNA sequence: TGTGCCAGCAGCTCAATCGCCAAGGCGCAGTATTTT.

V gene TRBV13 combines with J gene TRBJ2-5, with D maybe TRBD2 (7 bases). The CDR3 sequence is 15 residues long. Per the germline V gene, CDR1 is PRHDT and CDR2 is FYEKMQ (reference sequence). V was trimmed by 2 bases and J by 13 bases, leaving 23 bases between them. In DNA, the CDR3 is TGTGCCAGCAGCTTAAGCGGGACAACTAATGAGAAACTGTACTTC. This codes for CASSLSGTTNEKLYF.

This clonotype was recorded only once. V and J are TRBV11-2 and TRBJ2-1; D may match TRBD1 or TRBD2 (6 bases each). With 4 bases removed from V and 13 bases from J, the gap between germline ends came to 26 bases. The CDR3 is 16 amino acids. Germline CDR1 is SGHAT and CDR2 is FQNNGV. This chain's CDR3 is CASSWGGGGNYGYQFF. As DNA, the CDR3 is TGTGCCAGCAGCTGGGGAGGAGGGGGAAACTATGGCTACCAGTTCTTC.